This entry concerns a single TCR beta chain. Here immunoSEQ multiplex PCR was the method, and the copy in TCRdb shows in-frame clones only, minus some. This sample has about 610,000 clones, with more than 95% found just once. The V gene end was trimmed by 2 bases and the J gene end by 6 bases; junction bases not matched to a gene: 8. The CDR3 is 16 amino acids. CDR1 SGHTA and CDR2 FQGNSA come from the germline V gene. The source of the sample is a study of shared clonotypes between healthy human individuals. Study information: Every donor yielded three CD4 naive, three CD4 memory, two CD8 naive and one CD8 memory plate.

The sequence was obtained from a woman aged 25 to 39 in good health. The sequencing sample was made of naive CD4+ T cells sorted from blood. Subset here: CD45RA+ positively selected. This rearrangement joins TRBV7-2 to TRBJ2-7; 12 bases map to TRBD2. Here the CDR3 DNA reads TGTGCCAGCAGCTTAAGGAAGACTAGCGGGAGTGGCGAGCAGTACTTC. It is translated as CASSLRKTSGSGEQYF. Full variable domain (rest looked up from reference TRBV7-2 and TRBJ2-7): GAGVSQSPSNKVTEKGKDVELRCDPISGHTALYWYRQSLGQGLEFLIYFQGNSAPDKSGLPSDRFSAERTGGSVSTLTIQRTQQEDSAVYLCASSLRKTSGSGEQYFGPGTRLTVT.